The 19 T cell receptor beta chains listed next were all sequenced from one sample in a study of blood T cell repertoires in COVID-19. The repertoire was sequenced with immunoSEQ multiplex PCR; TCRdb's copy has only in-frame clones and lacks some. The sample yields tens of thousands of clones, 87% seen once. The sample was peripheral blood. These receptors came from a woman aged 45-65 years with acute or convalescent COVID-19.

The rearrangement links TRBV6-2 or TRBV6-3 to TRBJ2-2; 11 nucleotides match TRBD2. V lost 6 bases and J lost 7; bases outside the gene matches: 7. There are 15 residues in the CDR3. Germline values: CDR1 MNHEY, CDR2 SVGEGT. CDR3 in amino acids: CASSQTSGGHGELFF. CDR3 nucleotides: TGTGCCAGCAGCCAAACTAGCGGGGGACACGGGGAGCTGTTTTTT.

This chain connects TRBV5-1 to TRBJ2-7, with 9 nucleotides matching TRBD1. Germline assignment: CDR1 SGHRS and CDR2 YFSETQ. The CDR3 has 16 residues. J was trimmed by 6 bases and V by 2 bases; bases with no gene match: 12. The CDR3 DNA sequence: TGCGCCAGCAGCTTACAACCTCCGGGACAGGGAACCGAGCAGTACTTC. Encoded protein: CASSLQPPGQGTEQYF.

This chain connects TRBV7-9 to TRBJ2-5; D unclear. The germline V gene encodes CDR1 SEHNR and CDR2 FQNEAQ (reference sequence). V dropped 3 bases and J dropped 3 bases, with 8 bases sitting between them. This CDR3 is built from 13 residues. The chain's CDR3 is CASSFVSEETQYF. In DNA, the CDR3 is TGTGCCAGCAGCTTTGTGTCAGAAGAGACCCAGTACTTC.

This rearrangement joins TRBV18 to TRBJ1-1; D is unresolved. The CDR3 covers 13 residues. Trimming stripped 1 base from V and 5 bases from J, with 8 bases between. Germline V CDR1 and CDR2: KGHSH, LQKENI. In nucleotides, the CDR3 is TGTGCCAGCTCACCACTTCGGGAAACTGAAGCTTTCTTT. Protein product: CASSPLRETEAFF. Complete variable domain (other parts from reference TRBV18 and TRBJ1-1): NAGVMQNPRHLVRRRGQEARLRCSPMKGHSHVYWYRQLPEEGLKFMVYLQKENIIDESGMPKERFSAEFPKEGPSILRIQQVVRGDSAAYFCASSPLRETEAFFGQGTRLTVV.

The V and J genes are TRBV10-2 and TRBJ2-2, with a tentative D call TRBD2 (5 bases). Deletions cut 10 bases from V and 8 bases from J, with 14 bases between. Germline V gene lookup returns CDR1 WSHSY and CDR2 SAAADI. The CDR3 spans 12 residues. The CDR3 is CATNTPGGELFF. For the CDR3, the DNA is TGCGCCACCAATACCCCGGGGGGGGAGCTGTTTTTT.

The chain combines TRBV11-2 with TRBJ1-2; tentatively, D is TRBD1 (5 bases). This CDR3 is built from 12 residues. The germline CDR1 and CDR2 sequences are SGHAT and FQNNGV. Trimming took off 2 bases at V and 5 bases at J, with 6 bases between the two ends. CDR3 DNA: TGTGCCAGCAGCTTACCAGGGTATGGCTACACCTTC. It is translated as CASSLPGYGYTF.

J is TRBJ2-1 and V is TRBV24-1, with TRBD1 identical over 9 bases. CDR3 length: 18 amino acids. Germline CDR1 KGHDR, CDR2 SFDVKD. The V segment lost 2 bases and the J segment 1 base; nucleotides outside the gene matches: 8. CDR3 in DNA: TGTGCCACCAGTGATTCACCGGGGACAGGGAGTTCCTACAATGAGCAGTTCTTC. Protein sequence: CATSDSPGTGSSYNEQFF.

J is TRBJ1-2 and V is TRBV7-9; a weak D match, TRBD1 (5 bases). Trimming took 4 bases from V and 3 from J, leaving 15 bases between them. Germline assignment: CDR1 SEHNR and CDR2 FQNEAQ (reference sequence). The CDR3 consists of 15 residues. This CDR3 reads CASSYRGGADYGYTF. In DNA, the CDR3 is TGTGCCAGCAGCTACCGGGGAGGGGCTGACTATGGCTACACCTTC. Full variable domain (rest looked up from reference TRBV7-9 and TRBJ1-2): DTGVSQNPRHKITKRGQNVTFRCDPISEHNRLYWYRQTLGQGPEFLTYFQNEAQLEKSRLLSDRFSAERPKGSFSTLEIQRTEQGDSAMYLCASSYRGGADYGYTFGSGTRLTVV.

The V and J genes are TRBV7-9 and TRBJ2-4; the D gene is possibly TRBD1 (5 bases). This CDR3 is built from 16 residues. Between the trimmed V and J ends, which lost 1 base and 0 bases, there was a span of 10 bases. CDR1 SEHNR and CDR2 FQNEAQ come from the germline V gene (reference sequence). CDR3 DNA sequence: TGTGCCAGCAGCTTAGAAGGGGAACTAGCCAAAAACATTCAGTACTTC. Its protein is CASSLEGELAKNIQYF.

The V and J genes are TRBV6-5 and TRBJ1-3; tentatively, D is TRBD1 (6 bases). The CDR3 totals 15 residues. V lost 4 bases, J lost 11 bases, and 21 bases lay in between. The germline V gene has CDR1 MNHEY and CDR2 SVGAGI. This CDR3 reads CASSSQGRGGVSIYF. The CDR3 DNA follows: TGTGCCAGCAGTTCGCAGGGGCGTGGAGGCGTCTCCATATATTTT.

This chain connects TRBV27 to TRBJ1-3, with 8 bases fitting TRBD1. V lost 5 bases and J lost 6; bases outside the gene matches: 3. This CDR3 region has 13 residues. Per germline, CDR1 MNHEY and CDR2 SMNVEV (reference sequence). The CDR3 loop reads CASSKTGENTIYF. CDR3 nucleotide sequence: TGTGCCAGCAGTAAGACAGGGGAAAACACCATATATTTT.

The genes are TRBV3-1 (or the pseudogene TRBV3-2) and TRBJ1-6, with 9 bases that match TRBD1. V lost 4 bases, J lost 9 bases, and 7 bases stayed unmatched. The germline gives CDR1 LGHDT, CDR2 YNNKEL (reference sequence). CDR3 length: 15 residues. Written as DNA, the CDR3 is TGTGCCAGCAGCCTGGGACAGGGAATTAGTTCACCCCTCCACTTT. It encodes CASSLGQGISSPLHF.

The chain carries TRBV10-2 and TRBJ1-2; no reliable D call. Trimming shortened V by 6 bases and J by 1 base, and 21 bases separated the two germline ends. The CDR3 has 17 residues. Germline CDR1 and CDR2: WSHSY and SAAADI. In nucleotides, the CDR3 is TGCGCCAGCAGCCGTGCCCTCGACACGGCTTATAACTATGGCTACACCTTC. As protein: CASSRALDTAYNYGYTF.

V usage is TRBV4-3 and J usage is TRBJ2-1; TRBD2 is a possible D gene (5 bases). V lost 0 bases and J lost 5, with 11 bases in between. The germline V gene encodes CDR1 LGHNA and CDR2 YSLEER. This CDR3 is 15 amino acids long. The CDR3 DNA is TGCGCCAGCAGCCAAGAAGAGGGCACACACAATGAGCAGTTCTTC. Its protein is CASSQEEGTHNEQFF.

This clone is a singleton in its sample. The chain combines TRBV11-2 with TRBJ2-7; TRBD2 agrees at 8 bases. The CDR3 spans 13 residues. V shed 1 base and J 7 bases; nucleotides not matched to a gene: 3. Per germline, CDR1 SGHAT and CDR2 FQNNGV. The CDR3 DNA follows: TGTGCCAGCAGCTTAGGGGTAGCGGGGGAGCAGTACTTC. Translating gives CASSLGVAGEQYF.

V is TRBV24-1 and J is TRBJ2-5, with D unclear. The CDR3 loop spans 14 amino acids. Germline V gene sequence: CDR1 KGHDR, CDR2 SFDVKD. Between the trimmed V and J ends, which lost 6 bases and 5 bases, there was a span of 15 bases. Here the CDR3 DNA reads TGTGCCACCAGTCCGCCGGGTGGAAGGGAGACCCAGTACTTC. It translates to CATSPPGGRETQYF.

The chain employs TRBV27 and TRBJ1-6; 7 nucleotides align to TRBD1. CDR3 size: 17 residues. J lost 7 bases, V lost 5 bases, and 14 bases had no gene match. CDR1 and CDR2 (germline): MNHEY, SMNVEV (reference sequence). The CDR3 sequence is CASSIRVTGARNSPLHF. In DNA form, the CDR3 reads TGTGCCAGCAGTATAAGGGTCACAGGGGCCCGAAATTCACCCCTCCACTTT.

The genes are TRBV7-8 and TRBJ2-7; D possibly corresponds to TRBD1 (6 bases). Deletions cut 5 bases from V and 1 base from J, with 18 bases between. The CDR3 is made up of 16 amino acids. CDR1 is SGHVS and CDR2 is FQNEAQ in the germline V gene. CDR3 amino acids: CASSPLQGPGSYEQYF. In DNA form, the CDR3 reads TGTGCCAGCAGCCCCCTCCAGGGGCCAGGGTCCTACGAGCAGTACTTC.

The chain has TRBV28 and TRBJ2-7, with a possible D match to TRBD1 (6 bases). V was pared by 4 bases and J by 3 bases, with 16 bases between. The germline CDR1 and CDR2 sequences are MDHEN and SYDVKM. The CDR3 consists of 15 residues. The CDR3 region is CASSSDRTVRYEQYF. In DNA form, the CDR3 reads TGTGCCAGCAGTTCCGACCGGACAGTACGCTACGAGCAGTACTTC.